Listed here are 14 T cell receptor beta chains from one sample, sequenced in a study of shared clonotypes between healthy human individuals. TCRdb keeps only in-frame clones here, not all; method: immunoSEQ multiplex PCR. The sample shows over a million clones, 65% to 75% of them seen only once. Sequenced: memory CD4+ T cells sorted from blood. Subset indicated: CD45RA-negative fraction. All receptors come from a man aged 18 to 35 in good health.

CDR3 sequence: CASSQAYSGSYEQYF. In nucleotides, the CDR3 is TGCGCCAGCAGCCAAGCTTATAGCGGGAGCTACGAGCAGTACTTC. V usage is TRBV4-1 and J usage is TRBJ2-5; 9 nucleotides align to TRBD2. The J call may be in error: the DNA end matches TRBJ2-7 better. CDR3 length: 15 residues. CDR1 is MGHRA, CDR2 YSYEKL, per germline.

Concerning this clone: The same CDR3 can be traced to other DNA sequences in this sample. The CDR3: CASSYAGTYEQYF. The DNA of the CDR3 is TGTGCCAGCAGTTACGCTGGGACTTACGAGCAGTACTTC. This sequence joins TRBV6-5 and TRBJ2-7; a weak D match, TRBD2 (6 bases). The germline V gene has CDR1 MNHEY and CDR2 SVGAGI. The CDR3 covers 13 residues. V was trimmed by 2 bases and J by 4 bases, leaving 9 bases between them.

The rearrangement links TRBV19 to TRBJ1-6; 7 positions agree with TRBD1. The CDR3 contains 17 residues. V lost 0 bases to trimming and J lost 7 bases; unmatched junction nucleotides: 9. Germline V gives CDR1 LNHDA, CDR2 SQIVND (reference sequence). The CDR3 spells CASSIDWTGTANSPLHF. The CDR3 DNA reads TGTGCCAGTAGTATAGACTGGACCGGGACAGCAAATTCACCCCTCCACTTT. The full variable domain, with the rest looked up from reference TRBV19 and TRBJ1-6, is DGGITQSPKYLFRKEGQNVTLSCEQNLNHDAMYWYRQDPGQGLRLIYYSQIVNDFQKGDIAEGYSVSREKKESFPLTVTSAQKNPTAFYLCASSIDWTGTANSPLHFGNGTRLTVT.

The rearrangement uses TRBV29-1 and TRBJ2-7; 7 bases are shared with TRBD1. CDR1 and CDR2 (germline): SQVTM, ANQGSEA. V trimming: 7 bases; J trimming: 6 bases; junction bases outside the gene matches: 12. This CDR3 has 13 amino acids. This CDR3 reads CSAGATGSGEQYF. CDR3 nucleotides: TGCAGCGCTGGGGCGACAGGGTCAGGCGAGCAGTACTTC.

At least ten counts were recorded for this clone. The chain carries TRBV6-6 and TRBJ1-1; tentative D call: TRBD1 (5 bases). Germline V gene lookup returns CDR1 MNHNY and CDR2 SVGAGI (reference sequence). There are 13 residues in the CDR3. V dropped 5 bases and J dropped 3 bases, with 10 bases sitting between them. The DNA of the CDR3 is TGTGCCAGCAGTGAGGGGTTATACACTGAAGCTTTCTTT. This sequence encodes CASSEGLYTEAFF.

The sample holds one count of this clone. This chain links TRBV19 with TRBJ2-2; 7 bases fit TRBD1. V was clipped by 8 bases and J by 6 bases; unmatched bases: 3. Germline loops: CDR1 LNHDA, CDR2 SQIVND (reference sequence). The CDR3 sequence is 12 residues long. CDR3 DNA sequence: TGTGCCAGTTGGGACAGCCCCGGGGAGCTGTTTTTT. Translated, it gives CASWDSPGELFF. The entire variable domain, with the rest obtained from reference TRBV19 and TRBJ2-2, is as follows: DGGITQSPKYLFRKEGQNVTLSCEQNLNHDAMYWYRQDPGQGLRLIYYSQIVNDFQKGDIAEGYSVSREKKESFPLTVTSAQKNPTAFYLCASWDSPGELFFGEGSRLTVL.

This chain connects TRBV7-3 to TRBJ1-1; possible D gene TRBD1, 5 bases. Trimming removed 0 bases at V and 3 bases at J, with 8 bases between. The CDR3 loop spans 14 amino acids. The germline gives CDR1 SGHTA, CDR2 FQGTGA. DNA for the CDR3: TGTGCCAGCAGCTTAACGGGGGGATACACTGAAGCTTTCTTT. Protein: CASSLTGGYTEAFF. Full variable domain (missing parts from reference TRBV7-3 and TRBJ1-1): GAGVSQTPSNKVTEKGKYVELRCDPISGHTALYWYRQSLGQGPEFLIYFQGTGAADDSGLPNDRFFAVRPEGSVSTLKIQRTERGDSAVYLCASSLTGGYTEAFFGQGTRLTVV.

The rearrangement uses TRBV4-2 and TRBJ2-3; possibly TRBD2 for D (6 bases). This CDR3 is 15 amino acids long. Trimming pared 3 bases from V and 0 bases from J, leaving 10 bases between. CDR1 is LGHNA and CDR2 is YNFKEQ in the germline V gene. CDR3 sequence: CASSQGSGSTDTQYF. The CDR3 DNA sequence: TGTGCCAGCAGCCAGGGGAGCGGGAGCACAGATACGCAGTATTTT.

The chain carries TRBV19 and TRBJ1-5; tentative D call: TRBD1 (6 bases). CDR1 and CDR2 from the germline V gene are LNHDA and SQIVND (reference sequence). Trimming took off 1 base at V and 6 bases at J, with 16 bases between the two ends. The CDR3 is 16 residues long. The CDR3 coding sequence is TGTGCCAGTAGTATAGGGGGTACAGGGACGATTCAGCCCCAGCATTTT. It yields the protein CASSIGGTGTIQPQHF.

Note on this clone: Additional DNA sequences in this sample encode the identical CDR3. V and J are TRBV4-1 and TRBJ2-7, with 11 bases aligning to TRBD1. V was clipped by 4 bases and J by 4 bases; unmatched bases: 3. This CDR3 spans 14 amino acids. CDR1 and CDR2 (germline): MGHRA, YSYEKL. CDR3: CASSLGQGAYEQYF. The CDR3 DNA is TGCGCCAGCAGCCTCGGACAGGGGGCATACGAGCAGTACTTC.

The genes are TRBV7-2 and TRBJ2-3, with a weak D call TRBD1 (6 bases). Germline CDR1 and CDR2: SGHTA and FQGNSA. V dropped 5 bases and J dropped 10 bases, with 19 bases sitting between them. CDR3 length: 14 amino acids. The CDR3 bases are TGTGCCAGCAGCCGGACCCAGGGGAGTCAGGCGCAGTATTTT. It specifies CASSRTQGSQAQYF.

Regarding this clone: A much larger clone sits a single nucleotide away, making a read error possible. This rearrangement joins TRBV28 to TRBJ1-5, with D hard to call. This CDR3 is built from 12 residues. Germline V gene sequence: CDR1 MDHEN, CDR2 SYDVKM. V dropped 7 bases and J dropped 1 base, with 5 bases sitting between them. The CDR3 bases are TGTGCCAGCATCCAGAGCAATCAGCCCCAGCATTTT. It translates to CASIQSNQPQHF.

This clone was counted once. The V call is TRBV7-9, the J call TRBJ1-3; D unclear. Deletions cut 6 bases from V and 9 bases from J, with 15 bases between. Per the germline V gene, CDR1 is SEHNR and CDR2 is FQNEAQ (reference sequence). This CDR3 is 13 amino acids long. As DNA, the CDR3 is TGTGCCAGCAGAACACTGGCTGGAGCCACCATATATTTT. Translating it yields CASRTLAGATIYF.

The rearrangement uses TRBV2 and TRBJ2-3, with a possible D match to TRBD2 (5 bases). V shed 4 bases and J shed 1 base, with 9 bases lying between them. The CDR3 is 14 residues long. CDR1 and CDR2 (germline): SNHLY, FYNNEI. CDR3 sequence reads: CASSVGLGTDTQYF. CDR3 in DNA: TGTGCCAGCAGTGTCGGACTTGGCACAGATACGCAGTATTTT. Filled out from reference TRBV2 and TRBJ2-3, the complete variable domain reads EPEVTQTPSHQVTQMGQEVILRCVPISNHLYFYWYRQILGQKVEFLVSFYNNEISEKSEIFDDQFSVERPDGSNFTLKIRSTKLEDSAMYFCASSVGLGTDTQYFGPGTRLTVL.